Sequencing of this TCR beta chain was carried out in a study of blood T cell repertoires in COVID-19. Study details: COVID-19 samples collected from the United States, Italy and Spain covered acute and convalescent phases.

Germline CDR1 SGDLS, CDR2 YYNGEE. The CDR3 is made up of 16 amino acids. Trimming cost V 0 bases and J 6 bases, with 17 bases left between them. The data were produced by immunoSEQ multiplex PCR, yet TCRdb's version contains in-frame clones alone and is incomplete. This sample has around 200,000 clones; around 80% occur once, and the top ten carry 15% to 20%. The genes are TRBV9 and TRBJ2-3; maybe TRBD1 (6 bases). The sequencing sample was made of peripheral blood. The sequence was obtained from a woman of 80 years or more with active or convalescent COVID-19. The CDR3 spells CASSVASGAVEDTQYF. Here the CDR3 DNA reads TGTGCCAGCAGCGTAGCTTCAGGGGCTGTCGAGGATACGCAGTATTTT.